This TCR beta chain is drawn from a study of blood T cells in healthy people across ages. This CDR3 spans 15 amino acids. The germline gives CDR1 MGHRA, CDR2 YSYEKL. The germline V and J ends were trimmed by 3 bases and 5 bases, with 16 bases remaining between them. A J-beta primer mix and a sample-barcoded 5' primer were used in a second PCR of about 7 to 12 cycles. In TCRdb, the 5' RACE reads were re-called with MiXCR into one record per CDR3 protein. Here the sample spans about 800,000 distinct CDR3 sequences, just under 25% being singletons. Only a few counts were recorded for this clonotype. These records were also assigned to another study, of T cells of mothers and their children. According to that study: It was observed that no persistent microchimeric T cell clones could be detected.

Material: blood. This clonotype was sampled from a boy between 10 and 17 years old in good health. The chain uses TRBV4-1 and TRBJ2-5; D is unresolved. The CDR3 nucleotides read TGCGCCAGCAGCCAGGCAACAGCCTCCGGGGAGACCCAGTACTTC. It codes for CASSQATASGETQYF.